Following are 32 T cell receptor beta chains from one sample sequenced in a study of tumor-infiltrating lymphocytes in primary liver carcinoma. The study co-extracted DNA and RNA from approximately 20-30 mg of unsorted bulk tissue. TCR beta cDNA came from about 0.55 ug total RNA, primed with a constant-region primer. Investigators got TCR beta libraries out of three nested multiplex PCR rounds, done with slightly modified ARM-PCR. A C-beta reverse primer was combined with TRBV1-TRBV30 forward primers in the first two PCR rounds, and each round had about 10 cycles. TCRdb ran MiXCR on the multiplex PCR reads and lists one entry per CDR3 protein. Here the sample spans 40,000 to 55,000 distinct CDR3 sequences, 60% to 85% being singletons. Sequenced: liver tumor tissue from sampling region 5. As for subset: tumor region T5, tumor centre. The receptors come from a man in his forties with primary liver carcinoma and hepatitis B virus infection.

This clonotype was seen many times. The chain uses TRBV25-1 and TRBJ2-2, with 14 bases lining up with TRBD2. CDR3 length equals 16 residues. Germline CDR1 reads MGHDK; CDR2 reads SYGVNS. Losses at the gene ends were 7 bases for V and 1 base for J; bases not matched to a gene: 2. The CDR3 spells CASKGLAGGNTGELFF. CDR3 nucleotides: TGTGCCAGCAAAGGACTAGCGGGAGGGAACACCGGGGAGCTGTTTTTT.

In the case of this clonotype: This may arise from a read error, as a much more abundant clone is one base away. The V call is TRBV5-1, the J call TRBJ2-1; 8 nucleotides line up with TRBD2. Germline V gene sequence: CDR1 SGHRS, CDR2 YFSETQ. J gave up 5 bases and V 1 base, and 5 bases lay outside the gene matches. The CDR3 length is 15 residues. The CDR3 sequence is CASSLSSGPNNEQFF. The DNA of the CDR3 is TGCGCCAGCAGCTTGTCTAGCGGGCCCAACAATGAGCAGTTCTTC.

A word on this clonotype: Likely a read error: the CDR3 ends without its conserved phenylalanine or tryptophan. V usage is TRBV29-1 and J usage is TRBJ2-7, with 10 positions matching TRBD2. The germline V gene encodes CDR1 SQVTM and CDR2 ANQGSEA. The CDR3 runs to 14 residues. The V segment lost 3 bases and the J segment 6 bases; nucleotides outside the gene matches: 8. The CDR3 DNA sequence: TGCAGCGTTGACGACCTAGCGGGAGTCTCCGAGCAGTACCTC. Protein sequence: CSVDDLAGVSEQYL.

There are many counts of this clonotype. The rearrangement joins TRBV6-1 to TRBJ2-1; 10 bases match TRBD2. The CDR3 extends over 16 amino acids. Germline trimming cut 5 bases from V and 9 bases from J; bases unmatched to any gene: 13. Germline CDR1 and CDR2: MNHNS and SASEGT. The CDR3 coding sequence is TGTGCCAGCAGTCGTATTCTAGCGGGAGTAGACGGTGAGCAGTTCTTC. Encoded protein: CASSRILAGVDGEQFF.

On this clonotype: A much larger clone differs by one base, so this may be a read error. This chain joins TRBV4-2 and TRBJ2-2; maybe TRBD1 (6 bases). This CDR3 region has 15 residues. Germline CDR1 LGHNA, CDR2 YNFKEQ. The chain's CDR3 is CASSQVLQGSGEPFF. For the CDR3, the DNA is TGTGCCAGCAGCCAAGTCCTACAGGGATCCGGGGAGCCGTTTTTT.

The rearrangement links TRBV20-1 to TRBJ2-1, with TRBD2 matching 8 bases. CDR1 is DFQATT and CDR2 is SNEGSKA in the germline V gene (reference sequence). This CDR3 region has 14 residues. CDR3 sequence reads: CIAPAAGAYNEQFF. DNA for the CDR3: TGCATTGCGCCCGCAGCGGGAGCCTACAATGAGCAGTTCTTC.

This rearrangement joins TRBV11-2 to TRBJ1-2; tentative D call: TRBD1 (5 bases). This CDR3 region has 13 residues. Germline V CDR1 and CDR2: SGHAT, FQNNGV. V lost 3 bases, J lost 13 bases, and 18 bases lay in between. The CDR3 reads CASSLEGNYSCTF. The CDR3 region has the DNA TGTGCCAGCAGCTTGGAGGGGAACTATAGCTGCACCTTC.

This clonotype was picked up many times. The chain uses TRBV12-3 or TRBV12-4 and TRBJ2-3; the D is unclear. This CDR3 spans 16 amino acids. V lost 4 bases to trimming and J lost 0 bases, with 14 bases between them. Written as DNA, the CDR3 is TGTGCCAGCAGTTCTCCCGGACGCGCTAGCACAGATACGCAGTATTTT. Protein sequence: CASSSPGRASTDTQYF.

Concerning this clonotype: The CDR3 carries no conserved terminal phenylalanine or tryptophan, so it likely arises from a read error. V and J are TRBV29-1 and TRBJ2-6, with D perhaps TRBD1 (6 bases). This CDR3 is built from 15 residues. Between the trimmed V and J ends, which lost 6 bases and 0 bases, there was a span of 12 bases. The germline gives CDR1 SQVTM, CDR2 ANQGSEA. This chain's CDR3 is CSVGQGLSGANVLTL. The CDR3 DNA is TGCAGCGTGGGGCAGGGGCTCTCTGGGGCCAACGTCCTGACTCTC.

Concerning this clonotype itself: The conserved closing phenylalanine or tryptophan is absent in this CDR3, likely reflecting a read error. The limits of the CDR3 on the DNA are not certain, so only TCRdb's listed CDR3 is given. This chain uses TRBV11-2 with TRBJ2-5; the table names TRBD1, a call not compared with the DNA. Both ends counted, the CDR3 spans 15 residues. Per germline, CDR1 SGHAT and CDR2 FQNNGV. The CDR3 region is CASNLRPGDGETKYI.

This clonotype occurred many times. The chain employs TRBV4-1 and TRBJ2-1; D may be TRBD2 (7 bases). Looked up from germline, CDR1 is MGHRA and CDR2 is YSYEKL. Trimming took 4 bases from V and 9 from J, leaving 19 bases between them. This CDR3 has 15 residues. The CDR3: CASSRLIGGQGEQFF. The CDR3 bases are TGCGCCAGCAGCCGACTCATCGGGGGGCAGGGTGAGCAGTTCTTC.

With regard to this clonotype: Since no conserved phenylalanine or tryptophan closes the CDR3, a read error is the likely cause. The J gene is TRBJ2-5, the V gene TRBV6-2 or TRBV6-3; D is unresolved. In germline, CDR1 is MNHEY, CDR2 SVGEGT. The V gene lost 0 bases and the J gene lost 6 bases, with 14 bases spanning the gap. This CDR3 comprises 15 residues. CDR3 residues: CASSYSPGPPQTQYS. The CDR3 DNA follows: TGTGCCAGCAGTTACTCTCCTGGGCCGCCGCAGACCCAGTACTCC.

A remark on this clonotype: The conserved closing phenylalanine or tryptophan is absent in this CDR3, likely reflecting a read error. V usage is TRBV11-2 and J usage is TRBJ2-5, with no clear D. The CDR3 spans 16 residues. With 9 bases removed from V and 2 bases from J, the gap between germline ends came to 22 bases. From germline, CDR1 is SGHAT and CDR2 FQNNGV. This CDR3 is CASRSRDSAHQETQYS. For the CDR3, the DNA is TGTGCCAGTAGATCCCGAGACTCGGCCCATCAAGAGACCCAGTACTCC.

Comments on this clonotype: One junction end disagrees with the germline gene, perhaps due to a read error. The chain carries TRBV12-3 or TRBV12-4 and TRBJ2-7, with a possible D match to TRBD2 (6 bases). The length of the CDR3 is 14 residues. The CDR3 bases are TGTGCCAGCAGTTTACATGGAGCGGGCAACGACCAGTACTTT. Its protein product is CASSLHGAGNDQYF.

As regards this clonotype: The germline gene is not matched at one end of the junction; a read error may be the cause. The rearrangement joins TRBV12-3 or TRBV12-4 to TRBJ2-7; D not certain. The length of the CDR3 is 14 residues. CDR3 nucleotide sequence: TGTACCAGCAATGGCCCCCCACGGCCCTACGAGCAGTACTTC. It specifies CTSNGPPRPYEQYF.

CDR3 in amino acids: CASRMTGDPYSIYF. The CDR3 nucleotides read TGTGCCAGCAGGATGACAGGGGACCCATACTCCATATATTTT. The chain couples TRBV6-5 to TRBJ1-3; the match to TRBD1 covers 8 bases. Germline V gives CDR1 MNHEY, CDR2 SVGAGI. After removal of 6 bases from V and 11 bases from J, the junction contained 12 bases not matched to a gene. This CDR3 has 14 amino acids.

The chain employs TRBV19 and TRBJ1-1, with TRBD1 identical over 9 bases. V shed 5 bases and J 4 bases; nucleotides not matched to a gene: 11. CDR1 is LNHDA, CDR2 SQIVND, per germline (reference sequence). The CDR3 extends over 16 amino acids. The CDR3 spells CASSANHRGRGTEAFF. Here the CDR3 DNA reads TGTGCCAGTAGTGCAAATCACAGGGGGCGCGGCACTGAAGCTTTCTTT.

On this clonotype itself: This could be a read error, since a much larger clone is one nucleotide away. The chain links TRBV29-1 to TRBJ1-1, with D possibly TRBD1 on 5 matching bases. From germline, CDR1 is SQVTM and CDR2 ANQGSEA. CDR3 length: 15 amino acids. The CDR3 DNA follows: TGCAACGTTGACGCGGGGACTGGGGCGGGGATCGGGGCTTTCTTT. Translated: CNVDAGTGAGIGAFF.

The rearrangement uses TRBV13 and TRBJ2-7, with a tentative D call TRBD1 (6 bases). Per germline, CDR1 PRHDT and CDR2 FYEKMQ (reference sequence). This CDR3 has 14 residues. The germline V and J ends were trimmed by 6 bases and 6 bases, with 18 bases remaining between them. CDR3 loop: CASRYGQSLLEQYF. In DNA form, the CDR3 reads TGTGCCAGCAGATACGGACAGAGCCTACTCGAGCAGTACTTC.

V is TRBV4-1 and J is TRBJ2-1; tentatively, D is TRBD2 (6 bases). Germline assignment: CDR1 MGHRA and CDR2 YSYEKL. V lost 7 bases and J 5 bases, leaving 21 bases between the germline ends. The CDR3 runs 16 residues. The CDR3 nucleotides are TGCGCCAGCAACAAATCCGGGATTAGCGGTGACAATGAGCAGTTCTTC. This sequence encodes CASNKSGISGDNEQFF.

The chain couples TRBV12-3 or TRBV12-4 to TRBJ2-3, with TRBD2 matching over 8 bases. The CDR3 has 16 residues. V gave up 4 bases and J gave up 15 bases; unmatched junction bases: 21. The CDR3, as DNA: TGTGCCAGCAGTTCCCTAAGCGGGAGCGCTACAGATACGCTATATTTT. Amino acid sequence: CASSSLSGSATDTLYF.

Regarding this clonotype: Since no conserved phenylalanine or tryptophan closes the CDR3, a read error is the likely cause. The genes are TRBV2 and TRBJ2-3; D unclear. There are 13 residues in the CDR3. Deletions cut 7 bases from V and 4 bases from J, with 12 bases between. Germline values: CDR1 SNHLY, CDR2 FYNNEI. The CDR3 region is CASTDPPSDTQYL. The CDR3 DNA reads TGTGCCAGCACTGACCCTCCGTCAGATACGCAGTATTTA.

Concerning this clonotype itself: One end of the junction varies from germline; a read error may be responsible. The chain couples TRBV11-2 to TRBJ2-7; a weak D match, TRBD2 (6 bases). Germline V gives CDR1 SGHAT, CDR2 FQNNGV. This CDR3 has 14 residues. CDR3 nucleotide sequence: TGTGCCTGCAGCTTAGCGGTTAGAGAATACAAGCAGTACTTC. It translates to CACSLAVREYKQYF.

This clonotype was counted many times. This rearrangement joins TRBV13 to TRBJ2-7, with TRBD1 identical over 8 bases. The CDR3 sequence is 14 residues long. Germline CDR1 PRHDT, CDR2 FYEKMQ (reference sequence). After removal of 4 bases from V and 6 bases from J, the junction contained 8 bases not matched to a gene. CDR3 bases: TGTGCCAGCAGCTACGGACAGGGCCTACTCGAGCAGTACTTC. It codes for CASSYGQGLLEQYF.

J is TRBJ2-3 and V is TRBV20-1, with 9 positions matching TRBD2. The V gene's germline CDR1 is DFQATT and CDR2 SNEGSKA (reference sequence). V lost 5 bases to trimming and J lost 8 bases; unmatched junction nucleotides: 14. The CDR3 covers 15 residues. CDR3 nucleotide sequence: TGCAGTGCTTCTAGCGGGAACTCCCGGTGGGCTACGCAGTATTTT. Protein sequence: CSASSGNSRWATQYF.

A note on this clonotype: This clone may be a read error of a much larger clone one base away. DNA for the CDR3: TGTGTCAGCAGTTCCCTCTCTAGACAGGTTGAAAAACTGTTTTTT. Amino acid sequence: CVSSSLSRQVEKLFF. The rearrangement uses TRBV28 and TRBJ1-4, with D possibly TRBD1 on 6 matching bases. The V gene's germline CDR1 is MDHEN and CDR2 SYDVKM. This CDR3 is built from 15 residues. Variable domain in full (rest from reference TRBV28 and TRBJ1-4): DVKVTQSSRYLVKRTGEKVFLECVQDMDHENMFWYRQDPGLGLRLIYFSYDVKMKEKGDIPEGYSVSREKKERFSLILESASTNQTSMYLCVSSSLSRQVEKLFFGSGTQLSVL.

For the CDR3, the DNA is TGCAGTGTGTCCAGGGGTGAGTCTGGGGCCAACGTCCTGACTTTC. It translates to CSVSRGESGANVLTF. The chain combines TRBV20-1 with TRBJ2-6; tentative D call: TRBD1 (6 bases). V dropped 7 bases and J dropped 1 base, with 14 bases sitting between them. There are 15 residues in the CDR3. The germline gives CDR1 DFQATT, CDR2 SNEGSKA (reference sequence).

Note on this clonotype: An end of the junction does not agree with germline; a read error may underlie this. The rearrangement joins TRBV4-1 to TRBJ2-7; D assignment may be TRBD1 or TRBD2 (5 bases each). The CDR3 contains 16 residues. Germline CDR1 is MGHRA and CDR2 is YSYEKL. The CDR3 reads CASSQDFSDSSYEQYF. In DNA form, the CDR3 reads TGTGCCAGCAGCCAAGATTTTAGCGACAGCTCCTACGAGCAGTACTTC.

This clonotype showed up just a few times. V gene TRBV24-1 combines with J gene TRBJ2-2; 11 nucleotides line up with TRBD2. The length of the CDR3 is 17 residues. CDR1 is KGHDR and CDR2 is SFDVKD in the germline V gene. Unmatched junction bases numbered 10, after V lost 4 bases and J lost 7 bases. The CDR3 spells CATSDRTSGSSSGELFF. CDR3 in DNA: TGTGCCACCAGTGACCGAACTAGCGGGAGTTCGAGCGGGGAGCTGTTTTTT.

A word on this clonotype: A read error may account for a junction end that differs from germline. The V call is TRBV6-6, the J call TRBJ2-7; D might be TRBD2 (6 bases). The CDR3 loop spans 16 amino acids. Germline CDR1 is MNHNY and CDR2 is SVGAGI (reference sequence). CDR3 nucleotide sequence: TGTGCCAGCAGTCCCCGCACGGACGGGAGCTCCTACAAGCAGTACTTC. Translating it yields CASSPRTDGSSYKQYF.

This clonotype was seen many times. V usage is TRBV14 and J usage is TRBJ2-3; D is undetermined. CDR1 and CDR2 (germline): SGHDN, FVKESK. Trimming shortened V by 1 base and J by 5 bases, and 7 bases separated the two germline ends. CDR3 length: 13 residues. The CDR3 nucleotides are TGTGCCAGCAGCCAAGTGGGATTAGATACGCAGTATTTT. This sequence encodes CASSQVGLDTQYF. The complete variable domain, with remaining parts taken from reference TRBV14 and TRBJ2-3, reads EAGVTQFPSHSVIEKGQTVTLRCDPISGHDNLYWYRRVMGKEIKFLLHFVKESKQDESGMPNNRFLAERTGGTYSTLKVQPAELEDSGVYFCASSQVGLDTQYFGPGTRLTVL.

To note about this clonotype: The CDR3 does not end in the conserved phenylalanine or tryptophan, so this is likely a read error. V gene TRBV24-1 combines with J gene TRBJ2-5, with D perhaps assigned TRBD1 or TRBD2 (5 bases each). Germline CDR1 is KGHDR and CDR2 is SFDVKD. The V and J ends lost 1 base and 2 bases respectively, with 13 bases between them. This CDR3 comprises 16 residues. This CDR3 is CATSDLTGTEQETQYL. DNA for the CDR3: TGTGCCACCAGTGATTTAACCGGGACCGAGCAAGAGACCCAGTACCTC.